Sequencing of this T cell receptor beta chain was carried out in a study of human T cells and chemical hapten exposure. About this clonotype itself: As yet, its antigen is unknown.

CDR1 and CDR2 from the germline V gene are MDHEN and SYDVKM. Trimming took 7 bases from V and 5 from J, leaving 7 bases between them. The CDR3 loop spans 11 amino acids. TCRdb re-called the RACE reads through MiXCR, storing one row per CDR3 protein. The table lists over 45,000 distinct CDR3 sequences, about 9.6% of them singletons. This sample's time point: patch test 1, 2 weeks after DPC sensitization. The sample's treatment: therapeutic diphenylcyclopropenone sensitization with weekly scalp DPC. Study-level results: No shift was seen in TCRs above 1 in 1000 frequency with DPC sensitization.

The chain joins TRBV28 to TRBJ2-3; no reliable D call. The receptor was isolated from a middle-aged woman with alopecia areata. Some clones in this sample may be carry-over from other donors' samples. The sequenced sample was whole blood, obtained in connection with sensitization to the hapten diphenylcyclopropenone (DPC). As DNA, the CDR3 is TGTGCCAGCACCTACAGAGATACGCAGTATTTT. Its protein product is CASTYRDTQYF.